This T cell receptor beta chain was documented in a study of blood T cells in healthy people across ages. Combining a sample-barcoded 5' primer with a J-beta primer mix, a second PCR ran for 7 to 11 cycles. One entry per CDR3 protein results from TCRdb running MiXCR on the 5' RACE reads. The data hold approximately 810,000 distinct CDR3 sequences, with around 26% observed a single time. Looked up from germline, CDR1 is SQVTM and CDR2 is ANQGSEA. There are 17 residues in the CDR3. J lost 6 bases, V lost 6 bases, and 18 bases had no gene match. The sample holds many counts of this clonotype. It was about 9.4 milliliters of peripheral blood that were drawn from each donor.

Sequencing was performed on blood. The source of this sequence is an elderly woman in good health. V usage is TRBV29-1 and J usage is TRBJ2-3; 10 nucleotides match TRBD1. This chain's CDR3 is CSVSGTGVPHTWDTQYF. Written as DNA, the CDR3 is TGCAGCGTGTCAGGGACAGGGGTCCCTCACACTTGGGATACGCAGTATTTT.